The following is a TCR beta chain sequence with its context. The assay was immunoSEQ multiplex PCR, and TCRdb's table has in-frame clones only and misses some. The sample has about 81,000 clones; about 93% are singletons. This entry belongs to a study of T cell changes during pregnancy in multiple sclerosis. CDR1 is DFQATT, CDR2 SNEGSKA, per germline (reference sequence). The CDR3 extends over 11 amino acids. The ends lost 3 bases at V and 11 bases at J; junction bases unmatched: 7. The specimen comprised peripheral blood, sampled in the third trimester of pregnancy. The TCR sequence derives from a female donor in good health, enrolled as a control in a pregnancy study. The V and J genes are TRBV20-1 and TRBJ2-7; 7 bases match TRBD1. Here the CDR3 reads CSARPGGREYF. DNA for the CDR3: TGCAGTGCTAGGCCAGGGGGTCGAGAGTACTTC.